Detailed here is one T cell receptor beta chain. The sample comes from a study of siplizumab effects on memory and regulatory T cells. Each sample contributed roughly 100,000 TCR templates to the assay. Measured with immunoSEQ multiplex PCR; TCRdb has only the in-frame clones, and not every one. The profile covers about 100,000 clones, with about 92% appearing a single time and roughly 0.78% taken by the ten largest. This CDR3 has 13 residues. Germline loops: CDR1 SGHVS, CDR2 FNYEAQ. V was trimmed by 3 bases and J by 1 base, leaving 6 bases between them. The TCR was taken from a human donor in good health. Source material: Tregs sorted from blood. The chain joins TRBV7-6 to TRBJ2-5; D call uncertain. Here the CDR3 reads CASSFASQETQYF. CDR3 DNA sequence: TGTGCCAGCAGCTTCGCTTCCCAAGAGACCCAGTACTTC.